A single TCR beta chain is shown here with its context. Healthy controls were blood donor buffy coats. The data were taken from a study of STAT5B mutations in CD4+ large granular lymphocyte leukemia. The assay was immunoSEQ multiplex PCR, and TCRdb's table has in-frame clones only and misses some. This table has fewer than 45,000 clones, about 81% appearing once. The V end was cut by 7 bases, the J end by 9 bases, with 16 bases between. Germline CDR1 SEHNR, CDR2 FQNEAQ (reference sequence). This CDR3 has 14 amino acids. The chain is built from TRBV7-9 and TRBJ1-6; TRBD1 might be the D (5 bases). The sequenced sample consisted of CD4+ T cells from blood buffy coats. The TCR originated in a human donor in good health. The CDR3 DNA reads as TGTGCCAGCACCCTAAGGGACCTTGGTTCACCCCTCCACTTT. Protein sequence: CASTLRDLGSPLHF.